This T cell receptor (beta chain) was sequenced in a study of CD8 T cells in Susac syndrome. The overall study: Patients with Susac syndrome were, at the time of blood collection, therapy-naive, maintained on corticosteroids, or maintained on intravenous immunoglobulin alone.

It was with random hexamers that roughly 0.5 to 1 ug RNA was reverse transcribed. Amplification of the TCR beta CDR3 was carried out by immunoSEQ multiplex PCR, which spanned a total of 54 Vbeta and 13 Jbeta segments. TCRdb redid the calling of the immunoSEQ multiplex PCR reads with MiXCR, one entry per CDR3 protein. The sample has about 140,000 distinct CDR3 sequences; more than 85% are singletons. Notes on this clonotype: The antigen remains unidentified.

Study-wide results and caveats: The CD4+ T cell repertoires in Susac syndrome did not show any clonal expansion.

CD8+ and CD4+ T cells from blood underwent TCR beta sequencing, which was carried out in a high-throughput format. V gave up 1 base and J gave up 5 bases, with 9 bases separating them. Germline V gives CDR1 SGHTA, CDR2 FQGTGA. This CDR3 comprises 14 residues. The sample was CD4+ T cells from PBMCs. V is TRBV7-3 and J is TRBJ2-1; no definite D call. The receptor's source is a human donor with Susac syndrome. CDR3 amino acids: CASSLSRANNEQFF. The DNA for the CDR3 is TGTGCCAGCAGCTTAAGTAGGGCCAACAATGAGCAGTTCTTC.